These 16 T cell receptor beta chains were all obtained from the same sample, sequenced in a study of neoadjuvant anti-PD-1 for oral cavity cancer. Some clones are missing from TCRdb's copy, which holds only in-frame ones; the method was immunoSEQ multiplex PCR. The sample has 75,000 or so clones; 70% to 85% are singletons. Sequencing was performed on PBMCs, taken before nivolumab (anti-PD-1) treatment. Every receptor here comes from a person aged 35 to 85 with oral cavity squamous cell carcinoma.

The chain links TRBV30 to TRBJ2-5; TRBD1 agrees at 9 bases. The CDR3 contains 15 residues. Germline CDR1 reads GTSNPN; CDR2 reads SVGIG (reference sequence). The trim removed 1 base at V and 4 bases at J, leaving 7 bases unmatched. The CDR3 DNA sequence: TGTGCCTGGAGTGACGACAGGGGGACTCGAGAGACCCAGTACTTC. Protein: CAWSDDRGTRETQYF.

The chain carries TRBV28 and TRBJ1-5; possibly TRBD1 for D (6 bases). The CDR3 spans 17 residues. Germline CDR1 reads MDHEN; CDR2 reads SYDVKM. V was clipped by 6 bases and J by 1 base, with 19 bases between them. The CDR3 protein is CASSLPGGAGSNQPQHF. The CDR3 DNA reads TGTGCCAGCAGCCTCCCGGGGGGGGCGGGAAGCAATCAGCCCCAGCATTTT.

The chain combines TRBV4-1 with TRBJ1-4, with a weak D call TRBD1 (5 bases). V shed 0 bases and J shed 4 bases, with 18 bases lying between them. The CDR3 runs to 18 residues. Germline V gene lookup returns CDR1 MGHRA and CDR2 YSYEKL. The CDR3 loop is CASSQDSVSGGGNEKLFF. CDR3 DNA: TGCGCCAGCAGCCAAGATAGCGTATCGGGGGGGGGTAATGAAAAACTGTTTTTT.

This chain joins TRBV6-6 and TRBJ2-6; no reliable D call. Deletions cut 0 bases from V and 4 bases from J, with 4 bases between. The length of the CDR3 is 14 residues. The V gene's germline CDR1 is MNHNY and CDR2 SVGAGI (reference sequence). The chain's CDR3 is CASSYSTGANVLTF. The CDR3 bases are TGTGCCAGCAGTTACTCGACCGGGGCCAACGTCCTGACTTTC.

This clone was counted once. This sequence joins TRBV29-1 and TRBJ1-1, with D possibly matching TRBD1 (5 bases). The CDR3 contains 15 residues. The ends were cut back, 6 bases at V and 0 bases at J, with 17 bases in the middle. The germline V gene has CDR1 SQVTM and CDR2 ANQGSEA. For the CDR3, the DNA is TGCAGCGTCGGGGGGGGGAAGGGGATGAACACTGAAGCTTTCTTT. As protein: CSVGGGKGMNTEAFF.

DNA of the CDR3: TGTGCCAGCAGCGTGGGAGGGGTGGCAGCGGACAATGAGCAGTTCTTC. Encoded protein: CASSVGGVAADNEQFF. The chain joins TRBV9 to TRBJ2-1, with TRBD2 identical over 7 bases. Germline assignment: CDR1 SGDLS and CDR2 YYNGEE. The ends lost 2 bases at V and 5 bases at J; junction bases unmatched: 10. The CDR3 loop spans 16 amino acids.

This chain links TRBV5-1 with TRBJ2-3; the match to TRBD2 covers 13 bases. CDR1 SGHRS and CDR2 YFSETQ come from the germline V gene. The junction had 10 bases not matched to a gene; V was cut back by 1 base and J by 5 bases. This CDR3 is built from 18 residues. The CDR3 spells CASSLIMGLAGFLDTQYF. The CDR3 bases are TGCGCCAGCAGCTTGATCATGGGACTAGCGGGGTTTTTAGATACGCAGTATTTT.

This clone was counted between two and nine times. The chain employs TRBV30 and TRBJ2-1; 7 bases are shared with TRBD2. J gave up 10 bases and V 4 bases, and 13 bases lay outside the gene matches. Germline CDR1 and CDR2: GTSNPN and SVGIG (reference sequence). The CDR3 consists of 14 residues. CDR3 loop: CAWKGQREVREQFF. The DNA of the CDR3 is TGTGCCTGGAAAGGGCAACGGGAGGTTAGGGAGCAGTTCTTC.

CDR3 sequence reads: CASSQDVGFYNEQFF. DNA of the CDR3: TGCGCCAGCAGCCAAGATGTAGGGTTCTACAATGAGCAGTTCTTC. This chain joins TRBV4-1 and TRBJ2-1; D is ambiguous. Looked up from germline, CDR1 is MGHRA and CDR2 is YSYEKL. Between the trimmed V and J ends, which lost 0 bases and 3 bases, there was a span of 9 bases. The length of the CDR3 is 15 residues.

The V gene is TRBV29-1, the J gene TRBJ2-7; D gene ambiguous. Per the germline V gene, CDR1 is SQVTM and CDR2 is ANQGSEA. This CDR3 has 12 residues. Trimming took off 1 base at V and 7 bases at J, with 11 bases between the two ends. In nucleotides, the CDR3 is TGCAGCGTTGAAGGCGAGACGAGTGAGCAGTACTTC. Translated, it gives CSVEGETSEQYF.

The chain links TRBV11-2 to TRBJ1-3, with D perhaps TRBD1 (5 bases). V was trimmed by 4 bases and J by 0 bases, leaving 10 bases between them. The CDR3 sequence is 15 residues long. CDR1 SGHAT and CDR2 FQNNGV come from the germline V gene. The CDR3 is CASSSGLTSGNTIYF. CDR3 sequence (DNA): TGTGCCAGCAGCTCGGGACTGACCTCTGGAAACACCATATATTTT.

This clone appeared a single time. The J gene is TRBJ2-3, the V gene TRBV6-5; D not certain. Between the trimmed V and J ends, which lost 4 bases and 2 bases, there was a span of 16 bases. The CDR3 is 16 amino acids. Germline V gene lookup returns CDR1 MNHEY and CDR2 SVGAGI. CDR3 protein: CASSLSTWDNTDTQYF. For the CDR3, the DNA is TGTGCCAGCAGTTTGTCGACATGGGATAACACAGATACGCAGTATTTT.

The chain links TRBV11-2 to TRBJ2-3; D is unclear. This CDR3 has 15 amino acids. CDR1 SGHAT and CDR2 FQNNGV come from the germline V gene. The V end was cut by 3 bases, the J end by 0 bases, with 10 bases between. CDR3 amino acids: CASSFEFSSTDTQYF. The CDR3 nucleotides are TGTGCCAGCAGCTTCGAATTTTCTAGCACAGATACGCAGTATTTT.

This sequence joins TRBV10-3 and TRBJ1-2, with 7 bases lining up with TRBD1. The CDR3 totals 16 residues. CDR1 is ENHRY, CDR2 SYGVKD, per germline. V shed 7 bases and J 8 bases; nucleotides not matched to a gene: 19. In DNA, the CDR3 is TGTGCCATCAAAAGCCAAGCGGGACAGCTGTTTAGGGGCTACACCTTC. This sequence encodes CAIKSQAGQLFRGYTF.

This clone was detected once. The chain combines TRBV6-5 with TRBJ2-1; TRBD1 aligns across 8 bases. V shed 5 bases and J 4 bases; nucleotides not matched to a gene: 1. This CDR3 is built from 13 residues. The V gene's germline CDR1 is MNHEY and CDR2 SVGAGI. The CDR3 DNA is TGTGCCAGCAGTCGACAGGGGTACAATGAGCAGTTCTTC. It translates to CASSRQGYNEQFF.

The rearrangement joins TRBV6-6 to TRBJ2-3; a weak D match, TRBD1 (6 bases). The CDR3 is 16 amino acids. V lost 4 bases and J lost 1, with 15 bases in between. Germline V gives CDR1 MNHNY, CDR2 SVGAGI (reference sequence). The DNA for the CDR3 is TGTGCCAGCAGTTTTTCCGGGGCAGGGGGCACAGATACGCAGTATTTT. Its translation: CASSFSGAGGTDTQYF.